This T cell receptor beta chain derives from a study of cytomegalovirus exposure and HLA in healthy donors (dated by TCRdb to 2017 to 2019). For context, the study as a whole: An earlier analysis of about 530 of the donors reported 276 Gb of sequence data and around 100 million unique TCR beta sequences obtained from roughly 170 million T cells. Typing coverage varied by locus: roughly 620-640 donors for A, B, C, DRB1 and DQB1; 522 for DQA1; around 570 for DPA1; fewer than 480 for DPB1. An earlier analysis of about 620 of the donors applied high-throughput TCR beta sequencing to assess whether each TCR beta V gene segment acted as functional or pseudogenic. Several DR-DQ haplotypes were handled as single units for association and clustering because linkage in the cohort was strong. A later analysis re-examined previously published TCR beta repertoires from about 700 donors and added high-resolution HLA genotyping to investigate patterns of TCR occurrence. The aim of the study was to test whether cataloging public T cell receptors could identify signatures of past pathogen exposure. Among roughly 400 genotyped donors of the cohort, an average of approximately 240,000 unique TCR beta nucleotide sequences were sequenced per donor, around 20% of them non-productive. About 300 gigabases of sequencing data and 70 million to 85 million unique TCR sequences were included in an early release covering 550 to 650 HLA-typed donors. The genetic ancestry cluster associated with self-reported Caucasian donors included 80% to 90% of the approximately 400 genotyped donors. Donor age, sex, ethnicity and CMV serostatus were collected together with the repertoire data. HLA typing covered class I and class II loci at four-digit resolution. A later genetic analysis used genome-wide SNP genotypes for 398 of the 666 donors, treating that subset as a discovery cohort. The study profiled the T cell repertoires of some 610 subjects by immunosequencing and related them to cytomegalovirus serostatus. Every discovery cohort repertoire had been produced on one sequencing platform. To predict cytomegalovirus infection status, the study combined high-throughput TCR immunosequencing, statistical association of individual TCRs with disease status, and machine learning. Rather than drawing on any new phenotypic data, the later analysis identified candidate immune exposures from TCR beta sequences and the way those sequences occurred across donors. In addition to the first cohort of 500 to 850 subjects, a separate validation cohort of under 150 different subjects was used.

The paper's findings and limits, for the study overall: Approximately 18 rarely observed V segments, including chromosome 9 orphons, were excluded from the earlier analysis of just under 600 of the donors because counts were too low. A further reported finding was that TCR beta sequences accurately predicted the HLA-A and HLA-B alleles for most subjects in the first cohort. At a false discovery rate of 0.05, a later analysis linked about 17,000 TCR beta sequences to specific HLA alleles. Some IMGT-functional V segments, including TRBV6-2 and TRBV6-3, could not be told apart with the 87-base-pair reads, so those segments were excluded. According to a later analysis, most CMV-associated TCR beta chains appeared to be HLA-restricted, and the HLA associations seemed to be driven largely by CMV exposure. Compared with the approximately 700-donor mean, donors in an Asian-associated ancestry cluster had fewer N-insertions in productive TCRs, according to a later genetic analysis. In vitro tests confirmed that three of the cytomegalovirus-associated TCR beta chains recognize cytomegalovirus antigens. Linkage disequilibrium might explain the correlated functional status among segregating V segments, but an unknown experimental factor could not be ruled out. Cytomegalovirus status was reported to be diagnosed by the classifier with high specificity and sensitivity in both the original and validation cohorts. Most TCR sequences were seen in very few donors, while some public TCRs were found in many individuals. Because HLA typing was unavailable for some donors at each locus, only the typed subset was used in association tests. In a later analysis, the rate of TCR association differed among HLA loci, with DRB1 alleles having the most associated TCRs and HLA-C alleles having the fewest. An earlier analysis of roughly 570 of the donors showed that most TCR beta V segments appeared in productive rearrangements either about 87% or about 30% of the time, which broadly matched IMGT annotations. An association between a missense DCLRE1C variant and V-gene and J-gene trimming of TCR beta chains was found in a later genetic analysis and replicated in an independent cohort. The only immune exposure information available for the cohort was CMV serostatus. Sequencing depth was assumed to be roughly uniform across donors in the presence/absence analyses, though that assumption may not hold. Several of the top co-occurrence clusters appeared to be linked to parvovirus B19, influenza, CMV and Epstein-Barr virus, according to a later analysis. In a later analysis, HLA-associated TCR beta chains showed more clonal expansion and lower generation probabilities than non-associated chains that were equally common. This cohort had only TCR beta chains sequenced, and the lack of alpha or paired-chain data limited which features could be detected. The study listed 150 to 200 TCR beta chains as associated with cytomegalovirus. Strong co-occurrence of HLA alleles, especially DR and DQ, made assigning TCR associations to individual alleles difficult. According to the authors, the approach could potentially be generalized to other disease states and immunological phenotypes. A cluster of highly shared sequence variants was judged likely to represent a technical artifact of the sequencing pipeline.

The library relied on the immunoSEQ multiplex PCR assay. The multiplex PCR relied on a mix of 60 forward primers for TCR Vbeta segments and 13 reverse primers for TCR Jbeta segments. Amplification of the CDR3 region of rearranged TCR beta genes was performed with a multiplex PCR assay on genomic DNA. On the Illumina HiSeq System, the amplified TCR beta libraries were sequenced as 87-base-pair reads. The source study handled its data this way. A later analysis tallied roughly 80 million unique TCR beta chains across the 666 repertoires, and roughly 11 million of those chains were shared by two or more donors. Raw reads were error-corrected and collapsed into unique sequences by a nearest-neighbor algorithm in which closely related sequences were merged to remove PCR and sequencing errors. CDR3 sequences were aligned to IMGT reference sequences to assign V, D and J gene segments. For a sequence to be retained, at least a six-nucleotide match to both a V gene segment and a J gene segment was required. A rearrangement counted as productive if the CDR3 had no stop codons and remained in frame with V and J, and every other rearrangement counted as non-productive. Following IMGT convention, CDR3 was defined as the stretch from the second conserved V-encoded cysteine to the conserved J-encoded phenylalanine. The earlier analysis of 550 to 650 of the donors excluded any sequence lacking an unambiguous match to a single V gene segment. An earlier analysis of 500 to 700 of the donors classified V segments as functional when productive rearrangements were above 56.7% and as segregating when the standard deviation between donors was above 5%. A statistical classification framework was built to diagnose cytomegalovirus status from the catalog of TCR beta chain sequences. V and J gene assignment, in a later analysis, came from comparing TCR nucleotide sequences with IMGT/GENE-DB human TR gene sequences. In a later analysis, CDR3 sequences and most-parsimonious VDJ recombination scenarios were assigned using the TCRdist pipeline. In a later analysis, each TCR beta chain was defined by its CDR3 amino acid sequence together with its V-gene family, and reads lacking a unique V-gene family were excluded. A later analysis removed 592 highly shared, low-generation-probability nucleotide sequences to deal with suspected cross-contamination and a sequencing artifact. In a later analysis, a clonal expansion index was calculated for each public chain from normalized within-repertoire ranks of inferred template counts. A later analysis computed generation probabilities with a VDJ recombination model fitted to out-of-frame rearrangements, and checked the results against IGoR. In a later analysis, TCR-TCR, TCR-HLA and TCR-CMV co-occurrence was scored with hypergeometric tests, and a repertoire-size bias correction was applied to TCR pairs. To estimate false discovery rates, a later analysis permuted the HLA or CMV assignments 20 times. In a later analysis, co-occurring TCRs were grouped using DBSCAN, with TCRdist sequence similarity added in when clustering inside HLA-allele-positive subsets. Co-occurrence clustering excluded repertoires with fewer than 30,000 or more than 120,000 public chains, plus five with anomalous nucleotide sharing. The clones in this table, taken by TCRdb from immuneACCESS, are in-frame only. Not every clone is retained; where verified, under half of the shortfall comes from an unresolved V gene, and the cause of the rest is unknown. V and J calls and clone size are given by that table; D and trimming were obtained from the DNA. This sample gives more than 90,000 clones in total; approximately 71% of them show up just once. Roughly 2.7% of the sample is taken by the ten largest.

Details on this clone: The clone's antigen remains unknown. No clone much larger than this one lies a single base away; base qualities are absent.

From its cysteine to its phenylalanine, the CDR3 spans 13 amino acids. Of all the DNA, just the CDR3 is kept, 39 bases in frame from base 1. V ends up 4 bases short and J 5 bases short, with an unmatched junction base count of 5. CDR1 and CDR2, per the germline V gene, are MNHEY and SVGAGI. The cohort was made up of 500 to 800 healthy bone marrow donors. At the time of sampling, all cohort members were nominally healthy, though unrecorded immune exposures were likely present. The donor tested CMV seronegative, placing the donor among the 350 or so seronegative members of the cohort. A peripheral blood sample was collected from each donor, and TCR beta sequencing was performed on peripheral blood mononuclear cells. The Qiagen DNeasy Blood Extraction Kit was used to extract genomic DNA from the blood cell samples.

The chain employs TRBV6-5 and TRBJ2-7, with 7 middle bases fitting TRBD2. Sequencing was carried out using PBMCs. This sequence originates from a man in his forties or fifties in good health and CMV-seronegative. CDR3 region: CASSLRGEDEQYF. DNA sequence: TGTGCCAGCAGTTTACGGGGGGAAGACGAGCAGTACTTC.